One sample yielded the 17 T cell receptor beta chains listed below, sequenced in a study of CD8 T cells in ankylosing spondylitis. Overall study findings and caveats: What appeared characteristic of ankylosing spondylitis blood was a TCR beta motif of fewer than ten highly homologous variants.

Their antigens remain unidentified. MiXCR, run by TCRdb on the 5' RACE reads, gives a single entry per CDR3 protein. The sample yields a few hundred thousand distinct CDR3 sequences, roughly 18% seen once. The sample comprised blood, either unsorted or a sorted T cell fraction (not recorded which). The receptors were sampled from a male donor with ankylosing spondylitis.

This clonotype was observed a handful of times. This chain uses TRBV5-1 with TRBJ2-6; 7 nucleotides agree with TRBD1. Germline CDR1 reads SGHRS; CDR2 reads YFSETQ. Unmatched junction bases numbered 6, after V lost 3 bases and J lost 0 bases. The CDR3 is 17 amino acids. Here the CDR3 DNA reads TGCGCCAGCAGCTCAAGACAGGGTTTCTCTGGGGCCAACGTCCTGACTTTC. Amino acid sequence: CASSSRQGFSGANVLTF.

The chain joins TRBV6-1 to TRBJ1-1, with D perhaps TRBD1 (6 bases). Germline values: CDR1 MNHNS, CDR2 SASEGT. CDR3 length: 15 amino acids. Trimming pared 7 bases from V and 5 bases from J, leaving 20 bases between. The CDR3 spells CASKQTGKGSTEAFF. For the CDR3, the DNA is TGTGCCAGCAAACAAACAGGGAAGGGGAGTACTGAAGCTTTCTTT.

The J gene is TRBJ2-7, the V gene TRBV5-1, with TRBD1 matching over 11 bases. After removal of 2 bases from V and 2 bases from J, the junction contained 9 bases not matched to a gene. CDR1 is SGHRS and CDR2 is YFSETQ in the germline V gene. This CDR3 is 17 amino acids long. CDR3 sequence (DNA): TGCGCCAGCAGCTTAGCCCCCGGACAGGGGGCCACCTACGAGCAGTACTTC. Amino acids: CASSLAPGQGATYEQYF.

CDR3 loop: CASSPVRVLAETQYF. CDR3 bases: TGTGCCAGCAGCCCCGTGAGGGTGTTAGCGGAGACCCAGTACTTC. The chain joins TRBV7-2 to TRBJ2-5, with a weak D call TRBD2 (5 bases). Germline loops: CDR1 SGHTA, CDR2 FQGNSA. The CDR3 sequence is 15 residues long. Trimming took 5 bases from V and 5 from J, leaving 18 bases between them.

The chain carries TRBV6-1 and TRBJ1-1, with D possibly matching TRBD1 (5 bases). The CDR3 has 13 residues. V lost 11 bases to trimming and J lost 7 bases, with 20 bases between them. Germline V gene lookup returns CDR1 MNHNS and CDR2 SASEGT. The CDR3 here is CAHSRGSIGEAFF. The CDR3 region has the DNA TGTGCCCATTCACGGGGGTCTATAGGTGAAGCTTTCTTT.

This clonotype was counted a few times. The rearrangement uses TRBV3-1 and TRBJ2-3; unclear D gene. V was clipped by 1 base and J by 0 bases, with 8 bases between them. The germline gives CDR1 LGHDT, CDR2 YNNKEL (reference sequence). The CDR3 runs to 15 residues. The CDR3 reads CASSQVSPSTDTQYF. CDR3 nucleotides: TGTGCCAGCAGCCAAGTTTCTCCTAGCACAGATACGCAGTATTTT.

This clonotype occurred a few times. The chain couples TRBV7-8 to TRBJ2-6; D is ambiguous. In germline, CDR1 is SGHVS, CDR2 FQNEAQ. There are 18 residues in the CDR3. Trimming removed 3 bases from V and 0 bases from J, with 15 bases in between. The CDR3 coding sequence is TGTGCCAGCAGCTTGCTAGGACCGATGACCTCTGGGGCCAACGTCCTGACTTTC. Encoded protein: CASSLLGPMTSGANVLTF.

This chain connects TRBV20-1 to TRBJ2-5; TRBD2 agrees at 12 bases. Germline values: CDR1 DFQATT, CDR2 SNEGSKA (reference sequence). The CDR3 totals 18 residues. The CDR3 sequence: CCVSGASGRALFQETQYF. CDR3 DNA: TGCTGTGTCAGCGGAGCTAGCGGGAGGGCCCTCTTCCAAGAGACCCAGTACTTC.

J is TRBJ2-7 and V is TRBV11-1; D is uncertain. Germline V gene data show CDR1 as SGHAT and CDR2 as FQDESV (reference sequence). V was clipped by 5 bases and J by 3 bases, with 14 bases between them. CDR3 length: 14 residues. CDR3 nucleotides: TGTGCCAGCAGCCCCTCGGTTCAGGACTACGAGCAGTACTTC. As protein: CASSPSVQDYEQYF.

In this sample, this clonotype turned up a few times. A read error may account for a junction end that differs from germline. This chain connects TRBV7-2 to TRBJ2-5; no firm D call. CDR1 SGHTA and CDR2 FQGNSA come from the germline V gene. This CDR3 is built from 12 residues. CDR3 sequence: CASSIAQETQYF. The CDR3 DNA follows: TGTGCCAGCAGCATAGCACAGGAGACCCAGTACTTC.

This clonotype has a handful of counts. The rearrangement links TRBV27 to TRBJ2-1, with D hard to call. V was trimmed by 0 bases and J by 8 bases, leaving 8 bases between them. Germline values: CDR1 MNHEY, CDR2 SMNVEV (reference sequence). This CDR3 has 13 amino acids. The DNA for the CDR3 is TGTGCCAGCAGTTTATCGACCGGCGATGAGCAGTTCTTC. Its protein is CASSLSTGDEQFF.

This clonotype has at least ten counts. V is TRBV3-1 and J is TRBJ1-6, with D uncertain. The CDR3 is 14 amino acids. The germline gives CDR1 LGHDT, CDR2 YNNKEL (reference sequence). Deletions cut 1 base from V and 10 bases from J, with 11 bases between. Here the CDR3 reads CASSQASGISPLHF. DNA of the CDR3: TGTGCCAGCAGCCAAGCCTCAGGTATATCACCCCTCCACTTT.

The chain combines TRBV15 with TRBJ1-4; TRBD1 agrees at 8 bases. CDR3 length: 15 residues. After removal of 3 bases from V and 3 bases from J, the junction contained 3 bases not matched to a gene. The germline V gene encodes CDR1 LNHNV and CDR2 YYDKDF (reference sequence). The CDR3 sequence is CATSRDRAANEKLFF. CDR3 nucleotides: TGTGCCACCAGCAGGGACAGGGCGGCTAATGAAAAACTGTTTTTT. The full variable domain, with the rest looked up from reference TRBV15 and TRBJ1-4, is DAMVIQNPRYQVTQFGKPVTLSCSQTLNHNVMYWYQQKSSQAPKLLFHYYDKDFNNEADTPDNFQSRRPNTSFCFLDIRSPGLGDTAMYLCATSRDRAANEKLFFGSGTQLSVL.

This clonotype turned up a few times. The J gene is TRBJ2-1, the V gene TRBV4-1, with TRBD1 matching over 8 bases. The junction had 12 bases not matched to a gene; V was cut back by 3 bases and J by 8 bases. The CDR3 runs to 16 residues. Germline-derived CDR1 and CDR2 are MGHRA and YSYEKL. The CDR3, as DNA: TGCGCCAGCAGCCAGCTTGACAGGGGACGGTGGGATGAGCAGTTCTTC. Translated, it gives CASSQLDRGRWDEQFF.

This clonotype has just a few counts. The V and J genes are TRBV5-5 and TRBJ1-5; D remains unclear. Between the trimmed V and J ends, which lost 1 base and 3 bases, there was a span of 17 bases. The CDR3 is 17 amino acids. Per the germline V gene, CDR1 is SGHKS and CDR2 is YYEKEE (reference sequence). CDR3 sequence: CASSLLAAESSNQPQHF. CDR3 nucleotides: TGTGCCAGCAGCTTGCTGGCCGCAGAAAGTTCCAATCAGCCCCAGCATTTT.

In its sample, this clonotype was seen a few times. This chain joins TRBV5-1 and TRBJ2-2; 10 bases are shared with TRBD2. The germline gives CDR1 SGHRS, CDR2 YFSETQ. The V segment lost 4 bases and the J segment 6 bases; nucleotides outside the gene matches: 3. This CDR3 is 14 amino acids long. DNA for the CDR3: TGCGCCAGCAGCGAGCGGGAGGGGTCCGGGGAGCTGTTTTTT. This codes for CASSEREGSGELFF.

This clonotype was observed a handful of times. This chain links TRBV15 with TRBJ2-1; 7 bases are a match to TRBD2. This CDR3 is 14 amino acids long. Germline V gene lookup returns CDR1 LNHNV and CDR2 YYDKDF (reference sequence). J gave up 4 bases and V 5 bases, and 5 bases lay outside the gene matches. Here the CDR3 DNA reads TGTGCCACCAGCGGACTAGGGGCGTACAATGAGCAGTTCTTC. This codes for CATSGLGAYNEQFF.